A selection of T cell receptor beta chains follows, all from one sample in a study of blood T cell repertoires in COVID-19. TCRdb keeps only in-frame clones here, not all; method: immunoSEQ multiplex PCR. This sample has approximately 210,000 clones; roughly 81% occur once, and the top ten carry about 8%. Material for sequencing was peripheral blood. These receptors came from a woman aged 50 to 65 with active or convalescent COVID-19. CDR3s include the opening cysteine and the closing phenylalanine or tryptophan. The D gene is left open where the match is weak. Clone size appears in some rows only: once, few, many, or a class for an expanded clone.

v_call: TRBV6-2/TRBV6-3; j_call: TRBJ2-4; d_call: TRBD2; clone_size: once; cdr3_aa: CASSYTSGTPSTLAKNIQYF; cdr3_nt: TGTGCCAGCAGTTACACAAGCGGGACCCCTTCTACTTTAGCCAAAAACATTCAGTACTTC
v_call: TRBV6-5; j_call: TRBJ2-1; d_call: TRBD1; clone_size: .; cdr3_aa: CASSSRTGKNEQFF; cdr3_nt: TGTGCCAGCAGTTCACGGACAGGGAAGAATGAGCAGTTCTTC
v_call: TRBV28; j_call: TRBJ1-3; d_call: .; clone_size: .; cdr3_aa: CASSFDQGNGNTIYF; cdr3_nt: TGTGCCAGCAGTTTCGATCAGGGTAATGGAAACACCATATATTTT
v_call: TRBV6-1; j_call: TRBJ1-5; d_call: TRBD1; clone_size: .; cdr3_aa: CASSEALGDRGKPQHF; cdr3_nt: TGTGCCAGCAGTGAAGCGTTGGGAGACAGGGGGAAGCCCCAGCATTTT
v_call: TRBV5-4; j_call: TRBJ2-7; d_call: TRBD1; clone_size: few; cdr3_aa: CASSPGTATSSYEQYF; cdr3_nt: TGTGCCAGCAGCCCGGGGACAGCCACAAGCTCCTACGAGCAGTACTTC
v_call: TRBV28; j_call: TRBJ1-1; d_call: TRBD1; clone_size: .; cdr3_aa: CASRDRGELKAFF; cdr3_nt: TGTGCCAGCAGGGACAGGGGGGAGCTAAAAGCTTTCTTT
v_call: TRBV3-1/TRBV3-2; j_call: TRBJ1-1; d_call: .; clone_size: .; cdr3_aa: CASSPRSGGYTEAFF; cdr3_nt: TGTGCCAGCAGCCCTCGGTCGGGGGGGTACACTGAAGCTTTCTTT
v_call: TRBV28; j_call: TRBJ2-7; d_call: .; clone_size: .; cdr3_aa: CASSPGYFSYEQYF; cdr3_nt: TGTGCCAGCAGTCCGGGATACTTCTCCTACGAGCAGTACTTC
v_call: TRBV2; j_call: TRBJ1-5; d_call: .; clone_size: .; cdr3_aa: CASRLQARGGSNQPQHF; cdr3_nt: TGTGCCAGCAGATTACAGGCGAGAGGGGGAAGCAATCAGCCCCAGCATTTT
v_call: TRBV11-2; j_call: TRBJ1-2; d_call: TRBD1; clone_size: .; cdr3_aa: CASSLAGTAGYTF; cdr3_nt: TGTGCCAGCAGCTTAGCGGGGACAGCCGGCTACACCTTC
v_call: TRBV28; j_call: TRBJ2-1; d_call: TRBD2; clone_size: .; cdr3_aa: CASLGREAYNEQFF; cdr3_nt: TGTGCCAGCTTAGGGCGGGAGGCTTACAATGAGCAGTTCTTC
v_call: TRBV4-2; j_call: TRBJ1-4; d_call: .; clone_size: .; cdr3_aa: CASSPRGEKLFF; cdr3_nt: TGTGCCAGCAGCCCGCGGGGCGAAAAACTGTTTTTT
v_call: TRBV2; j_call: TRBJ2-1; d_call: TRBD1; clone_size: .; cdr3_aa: CATGTGPFNEQFF; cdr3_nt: TGTGCCACAGGGACAGGTCCTTTCAATGAGCAGTTCTTC
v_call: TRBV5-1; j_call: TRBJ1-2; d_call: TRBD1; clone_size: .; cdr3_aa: CASSSTATGEGYTF; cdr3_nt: TGCGCCAGCAGCTCGACAGCGACAGGGGAAGGCTACACCTTC
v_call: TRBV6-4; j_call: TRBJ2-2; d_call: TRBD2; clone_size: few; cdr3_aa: CASRASGMGTGELFF; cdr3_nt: TGTGCCAGCAGGGCTAGCGGGATGGGCACCGGGGAGCTGTTTTTT
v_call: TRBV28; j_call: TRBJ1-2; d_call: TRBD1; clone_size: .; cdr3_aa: CASSYRQGRDGYTF; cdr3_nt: TGTGCCAGCAGTTACCGACAGGGGAGAGATGGCTACACCTTC
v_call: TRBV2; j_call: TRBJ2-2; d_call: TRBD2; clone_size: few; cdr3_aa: CASSMGLAREVNTGELFF; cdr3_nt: TGTGCCAGCAGTATGGGACTAGCGAGAGAAGTGAACACCGGGGAGCTGTTTTTT
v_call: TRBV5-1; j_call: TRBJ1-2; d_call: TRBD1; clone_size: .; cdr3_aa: CASSRDRVGYGYTF; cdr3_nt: TGCGCCAGCAGCCGTGACAGGGTTGGCTATGGCTACACCTTC
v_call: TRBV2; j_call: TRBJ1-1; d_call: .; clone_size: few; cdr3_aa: CASSPRGGQWMNTEAFF; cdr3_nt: TGTGCCAGCAGCCCCCGGGGGGGGCAGTGGATGAACACTGAAGCTTTCTTT
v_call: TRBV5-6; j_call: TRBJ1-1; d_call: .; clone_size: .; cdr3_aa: CASSARDLREAFF; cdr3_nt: TGTGCCAGCAGCGCCCGGGATCTAAGAGAAGCTTTCTTT